The T cell receptor beta chain under discussion was sequenced for a study of blood T cell repertoires in COVID-19. Study-wide context: Whether acute or convalescent, the COVID-19 samples came from the United States, Italy and Spain.

V lost 0 bases and J 0 bases, leaving 17 bases between the germline ends. This CDR3 contains 18 residues. The germline gives CDR1 LNHNV, CDR2 YYDKDF (reference sequence). The data were produced by immunoSEQ multiplex PCR, yet TCRdb's version contains in-frame clones alone and is incomplete. Among 330,000 or so clones listed, about 88% were seen once. Many counts were recorded for this clone. J is TRBJ1-1 and V is TRBV15, with no clear D. Sequenced sample: PBMCs or T cells enriched from blood (not recorded which). The sequence was obtained from a woman aged 25 to 45 who had been exposed to COVID-19. CDR3 sequence: CATSRDWPRGRLNTEAFF. CDR3 in DNA: TGTGCCACCAGCAGAGATTGGCCGCGGGGTCGGCTGAACACTGAAGCTTTCTTT.